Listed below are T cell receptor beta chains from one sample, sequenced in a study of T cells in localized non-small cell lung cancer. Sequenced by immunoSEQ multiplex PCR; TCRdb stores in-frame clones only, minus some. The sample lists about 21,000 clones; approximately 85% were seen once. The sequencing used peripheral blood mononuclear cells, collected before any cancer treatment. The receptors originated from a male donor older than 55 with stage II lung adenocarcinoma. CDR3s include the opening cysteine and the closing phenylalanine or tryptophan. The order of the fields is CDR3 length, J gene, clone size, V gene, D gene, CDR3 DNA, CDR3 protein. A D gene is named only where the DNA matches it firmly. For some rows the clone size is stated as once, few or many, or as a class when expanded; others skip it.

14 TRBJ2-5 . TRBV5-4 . TGTGCCAGCAGCCAACAGGATTCCCAAGAGACCCAGTACTTC CASSQQDSQETQYF
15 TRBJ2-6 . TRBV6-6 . TGTGCCAGCAGCCCTGGGCTCTATAAGGCCAACGTCCTGACTTTC CASSPGLYKANVLTF
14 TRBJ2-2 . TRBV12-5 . TGTGCTAGTGGGGTGGGCGGAGGCGCCGGGGAGCTGTTTTTT CASGVGGGAGELFF
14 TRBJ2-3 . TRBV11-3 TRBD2 TGTGCCAGCAGCCGAGACGGGAGGGCAGATACGCAGTATTTT CASSRDGRADTQYF
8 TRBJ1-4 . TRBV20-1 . TGCAGTGCTAGGGGAACCTCTTTT CSARGTSF
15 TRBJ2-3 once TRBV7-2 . TGTGCCAGCAGGGCTGAGCCGGGCAGACTAGATACGCAGTATTTT CASRAEPGRLDTQYF
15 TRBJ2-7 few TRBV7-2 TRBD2 TGTGCCAGCAGCTGGTCTAGCGGGGGGGAATACGAGCAGTACTTC CASSWSSGGEYEQYF
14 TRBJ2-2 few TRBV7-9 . TGTGCCAGCAGCCAAGCGGCCGGCACCGGGGAGCTGTTTTTT CASSQAAGTGELFF
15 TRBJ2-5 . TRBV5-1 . TGCGCCAGCAGCCTCATGGGCTCATTGGTGGAGACCCAGTACTTC CASSLMGSLVETQYF
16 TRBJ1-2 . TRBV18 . TGTGCCAGCTCACCAAGCACTCTGACAGGAGCTCGTCTAGACACCTTC CASSPSTLTGARLDTF
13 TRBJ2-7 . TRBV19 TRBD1 TGTGCCAGTAGTATAGCCCGGGACAGCGAGCAGTACTTC CASSIARDSEQYF